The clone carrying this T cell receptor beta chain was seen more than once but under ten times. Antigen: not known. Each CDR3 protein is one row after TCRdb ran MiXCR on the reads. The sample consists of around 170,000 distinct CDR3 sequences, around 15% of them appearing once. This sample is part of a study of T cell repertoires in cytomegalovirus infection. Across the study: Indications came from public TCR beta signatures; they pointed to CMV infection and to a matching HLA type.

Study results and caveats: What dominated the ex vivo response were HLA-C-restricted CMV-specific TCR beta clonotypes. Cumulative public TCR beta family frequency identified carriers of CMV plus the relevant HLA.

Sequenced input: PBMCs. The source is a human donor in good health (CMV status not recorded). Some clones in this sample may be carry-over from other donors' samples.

The CDR3 here is CASSQTVKTYEQYF. CDR3 DNA: TGTGCCAGCAGCCAGACAGTGAAGACCTACGAGCAGTACTTC. V is TRBV7-8 and J is TRBJ2-7; D possibly corresponds to TRBD1 (5 bases). This CDR3 is built from 14 residues. Germline CDR1 SGHVS, CDR2 FQNEAQ. V lost 5 bases to trimming and J lost 2 bases, with 13 bases between them.